Listed here is a single TCR beta chain. Per germline, CDR1 MGHRA and CDR2 YSYEKL. Trimming took off 4 bases at V and 5 bases at J, with 8 bases between the two ends. The CDR3 consists of 12 residues. The data derive from a study of blood T cell repertoires in COVID-19. The assay was immunoSEQ multiplex PCR, and TCRdb's table has in-frame clones only and misses some. The top ten clones hold about an eighth of a sample with under 85,000 clones, about 80% of them seen once. Source material: peripheral blood. This chain joins TRBV4-1 and TRBJ2-5; possible D gene TRBD2, 5 bases. The sequence derives from a man aged 45-60 years with COVID-19, enrolled during active disease. The DNA of the CDR3 is TGCGCCAGCAGCCTAAAGCGGGAGACCCAGTACTTC. Protein sequence: CASSLKRETQYF.